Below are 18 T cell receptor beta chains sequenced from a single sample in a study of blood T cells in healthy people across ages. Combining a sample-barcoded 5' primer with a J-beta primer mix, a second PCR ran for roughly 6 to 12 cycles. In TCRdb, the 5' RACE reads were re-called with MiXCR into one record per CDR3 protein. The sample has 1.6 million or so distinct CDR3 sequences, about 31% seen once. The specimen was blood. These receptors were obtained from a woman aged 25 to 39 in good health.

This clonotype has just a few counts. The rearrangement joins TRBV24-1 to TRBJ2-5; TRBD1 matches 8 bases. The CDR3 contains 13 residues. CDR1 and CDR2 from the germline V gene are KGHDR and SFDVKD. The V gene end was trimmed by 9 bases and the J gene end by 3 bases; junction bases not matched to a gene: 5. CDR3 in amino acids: CATVAGGEETQYF. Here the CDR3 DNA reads TGTGCCACCGTGGCAGGGGGCGAAGAGACCCAGTACTTC.

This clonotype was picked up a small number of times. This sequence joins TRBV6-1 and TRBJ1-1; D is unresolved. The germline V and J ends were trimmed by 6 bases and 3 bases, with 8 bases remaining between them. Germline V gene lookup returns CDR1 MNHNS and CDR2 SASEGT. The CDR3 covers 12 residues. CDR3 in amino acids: CASRGGYTEAFF. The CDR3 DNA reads TGTGCCAGCAGAGGCGGATACACTGAAGCTTTCTTT.

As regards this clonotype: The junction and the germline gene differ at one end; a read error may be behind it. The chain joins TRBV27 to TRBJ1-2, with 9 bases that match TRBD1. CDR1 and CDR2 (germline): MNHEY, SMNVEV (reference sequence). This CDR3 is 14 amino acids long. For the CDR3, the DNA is TGTGCCTGCAGTTTAGACAGGGGGGAAAGAGGCTACACCTTC. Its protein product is CACSLDRGERGYTF.

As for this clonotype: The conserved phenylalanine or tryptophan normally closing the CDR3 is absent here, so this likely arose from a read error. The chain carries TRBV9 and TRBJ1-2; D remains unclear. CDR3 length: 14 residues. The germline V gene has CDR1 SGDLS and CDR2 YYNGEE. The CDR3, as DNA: TGTGCCAGCAGCGACGCCCTTATAAACTATAGCTACACCTGC. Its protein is CASSDALINYSYTC.

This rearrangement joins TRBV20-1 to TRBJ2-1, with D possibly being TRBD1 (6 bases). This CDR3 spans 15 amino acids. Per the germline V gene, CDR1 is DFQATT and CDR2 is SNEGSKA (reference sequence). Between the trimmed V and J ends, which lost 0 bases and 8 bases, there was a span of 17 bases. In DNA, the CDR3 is TGCAGTGCTAGAGATCGGGCACAGGGAAAGTATGAGCAGTTCTTC. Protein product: CSARDRAQGKYEQFF.

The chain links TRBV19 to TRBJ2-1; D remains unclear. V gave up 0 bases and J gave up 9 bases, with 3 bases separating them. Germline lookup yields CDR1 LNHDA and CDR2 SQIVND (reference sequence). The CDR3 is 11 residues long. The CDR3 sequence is CASSIDFEQFF. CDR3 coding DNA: TGTGCCAGTAGTATAGATTTTGAGCAGTTCTTC.

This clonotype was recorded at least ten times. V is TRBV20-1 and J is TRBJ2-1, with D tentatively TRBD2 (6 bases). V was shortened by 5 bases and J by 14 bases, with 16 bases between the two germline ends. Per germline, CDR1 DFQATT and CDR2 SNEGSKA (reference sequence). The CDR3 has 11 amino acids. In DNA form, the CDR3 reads TGCAGTGCTCTCATGACTAGTATTAAGTTCTTC. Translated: CSALMTSIKFF.

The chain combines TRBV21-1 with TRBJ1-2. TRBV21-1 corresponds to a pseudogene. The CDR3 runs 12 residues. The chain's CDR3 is CASPKRRNGYTF. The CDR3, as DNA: TGTGCCAGCCCAAAACGGCGGAATGGCTACACCTTC.

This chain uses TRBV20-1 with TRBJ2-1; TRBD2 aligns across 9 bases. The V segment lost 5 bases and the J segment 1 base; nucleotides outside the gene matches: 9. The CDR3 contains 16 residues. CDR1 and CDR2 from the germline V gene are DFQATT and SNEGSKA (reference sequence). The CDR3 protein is CSAYLSSGASYNEQFF. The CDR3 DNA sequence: TGCAGTGCTTACCTTTCTAGCGGGGCTTCCTACAATGAGCAGTTCTTC.

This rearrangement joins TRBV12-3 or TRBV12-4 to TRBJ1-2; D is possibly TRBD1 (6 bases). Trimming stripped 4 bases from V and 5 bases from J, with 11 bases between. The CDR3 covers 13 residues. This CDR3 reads CASSYPGQYGYTF. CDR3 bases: TGTGCCAGCAGTTATCCCGGACAGTATGGCTACACCTTC.

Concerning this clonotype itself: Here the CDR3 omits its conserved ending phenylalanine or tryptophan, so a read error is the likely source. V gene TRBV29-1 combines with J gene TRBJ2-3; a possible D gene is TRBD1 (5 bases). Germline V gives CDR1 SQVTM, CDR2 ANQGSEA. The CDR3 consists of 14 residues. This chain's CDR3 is CSADRSPPTDTQYC. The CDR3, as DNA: TGCAGTGCTGACAGATCACCCCCAACAGATACGCAGTATTGT.

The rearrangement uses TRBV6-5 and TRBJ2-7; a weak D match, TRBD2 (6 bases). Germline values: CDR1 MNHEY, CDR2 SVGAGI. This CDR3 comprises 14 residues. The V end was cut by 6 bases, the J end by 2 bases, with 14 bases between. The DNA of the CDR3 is TGTGCCAGCAGGCGGGACCCTGGACCCTACGAGCAGTACTTC. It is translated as CASRRDPGPYEQYF.

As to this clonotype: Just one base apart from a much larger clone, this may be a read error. CDR3 residues: CTSSQDLWFKATQYF. The CDR3 DNA is TGCACCAGCAGCCAAGATCTGTGGTTCAAGGCGACCCAGTACTTC. The genes are TRBV4-1 and TRBJ2-5; D not certain. This CDR3 has 15 residues. Germline V gene sequence: CDR1 MGHRA, CDR2 YSYEKL.

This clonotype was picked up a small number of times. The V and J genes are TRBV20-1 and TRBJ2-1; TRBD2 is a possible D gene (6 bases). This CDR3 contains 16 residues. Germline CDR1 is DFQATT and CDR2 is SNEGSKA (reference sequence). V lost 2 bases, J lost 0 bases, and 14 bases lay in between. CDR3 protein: CSARRVAASSYNEQFF. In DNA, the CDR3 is TGCAGTGCTAGAAGGGTAGCGGCTAGCTCCTACAATGAGCAGTTCTTC.

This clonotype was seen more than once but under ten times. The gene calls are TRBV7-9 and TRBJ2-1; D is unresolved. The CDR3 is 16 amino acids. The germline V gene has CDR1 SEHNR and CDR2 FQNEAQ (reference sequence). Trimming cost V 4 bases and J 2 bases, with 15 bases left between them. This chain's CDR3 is CASSSPQGGPYNEQFF. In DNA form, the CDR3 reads TGTGCCAGCAGCTCGCCCCAAGGTGGACCCTACAATGAGCAGTTCTTC.

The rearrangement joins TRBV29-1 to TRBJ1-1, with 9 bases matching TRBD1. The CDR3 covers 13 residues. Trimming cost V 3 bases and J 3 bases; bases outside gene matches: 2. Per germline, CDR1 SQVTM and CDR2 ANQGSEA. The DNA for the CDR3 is TGCAGCGTTGAGACAGGGGGGGACACTGAAGCTTTCTTT. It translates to CSVETGGDTEAFF.

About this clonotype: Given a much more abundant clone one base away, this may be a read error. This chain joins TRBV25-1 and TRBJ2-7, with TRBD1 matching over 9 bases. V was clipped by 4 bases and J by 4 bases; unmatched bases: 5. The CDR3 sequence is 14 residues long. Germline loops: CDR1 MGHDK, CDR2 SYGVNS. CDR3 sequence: CASSVQDRGYEQYF. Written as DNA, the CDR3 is TGTGCCAGCAGTGTCCAGGACAGGGGTTACGAGCAGTACTTC.

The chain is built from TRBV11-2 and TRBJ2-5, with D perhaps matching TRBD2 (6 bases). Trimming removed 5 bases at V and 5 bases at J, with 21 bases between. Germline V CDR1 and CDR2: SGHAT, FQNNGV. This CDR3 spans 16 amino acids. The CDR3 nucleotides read TGTGCCAGCAGCCAGATGGGGACTCTCCCCGGGGAGACCCAGTACTTC. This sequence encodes CASSQMGTLPGETQYF.